This paragraph reports one T cell receptor beta chain. As yet, its antigen is unknown. One base away lies a much larger clone, so this may be a sequencing read error. The sample belongs to a study of molecular identifiers for immune sequencing clone quantification. Study findings and constraints: Among effectors, clones above 20 RNA copies held over 98% of molecules; among naive cells, under 1%. Among about 1 million naive cells, as was reported, spiked Jurkat TCR RNA from one cell was detectable.

Preparation of the bulk TCR libraries relied on previously described methods and listed TCR primers. TCRdb re-derived calls from the PCR reads in MiXCR, one entry per CDR3 protein. The table shows about 8,300 distinct CDR3 sequences, with 33% occurring only once. V was cut by 6 bases and J by 7 bases, with 16 bases left in between. In germline, CDR1 is MNHEY, CDR2 SVGAGI. The CDR3 covers 14 residues. Sequencing used naive CD8+ T cells from blood, with Jurkat cell RNA spiked in. As to subset: FACS-sorted CD8+CD4-CCR7+CD45RA+ naive T cells. The clonotype was recovered from a human donor in good health. Some libraries in this study had Jurkat cell RNA spiked in. The chain uses TRBV6-5 and TRBJ1-5; tentatively, D is TRBD1 (5 bases). The CDR3 DNA follows: TGTGCCAGCAGACCGGGACGGGGAGGCCAGCCCCAGCATTTT. It specifies CASRPGRGGQPQHF.